This TCR beta chain stems from a study of cytomegalovirus exposure and HLA in healthy donors. Study-level findings and limits: CMV serostatus was the sole immune exposure data available.

With regard to this clone: No antigen is known for it. The same CDR3 is also encoded by other DNA sequences in this sample.

PCR used 60 Vbeta primers and 13 Jbeta primers. The data were produced by immunoSEQ multiplex PCR, yet TCRdb's version contains in-frame clones alone and is incomplete. The sample has fewer than 200,000 clones, 70% to 80% seen once; the top ten hold about 0.8%. The CDR3 is made up of 13 amino acids. Trimming took 3 bases from V and 5 from J, leaving 8 bases between them. Germline lookup yields CDR1 KGHSH and CDR2 LQKENI. Material for sequencing was PBMCs. The chain is built from TRBV18 and TRBJ1-5, with TRBD1 as a possible D gene (5 bases). The receptor comes from a female donor in good health and CMV-seronegative. CDR3 in amino acids: CASSPARDQPQHF. The CDR3 DNA follows: TGTGCCAGCTCACCGGCCAGGGATCAGCCCCAGCATTTT.